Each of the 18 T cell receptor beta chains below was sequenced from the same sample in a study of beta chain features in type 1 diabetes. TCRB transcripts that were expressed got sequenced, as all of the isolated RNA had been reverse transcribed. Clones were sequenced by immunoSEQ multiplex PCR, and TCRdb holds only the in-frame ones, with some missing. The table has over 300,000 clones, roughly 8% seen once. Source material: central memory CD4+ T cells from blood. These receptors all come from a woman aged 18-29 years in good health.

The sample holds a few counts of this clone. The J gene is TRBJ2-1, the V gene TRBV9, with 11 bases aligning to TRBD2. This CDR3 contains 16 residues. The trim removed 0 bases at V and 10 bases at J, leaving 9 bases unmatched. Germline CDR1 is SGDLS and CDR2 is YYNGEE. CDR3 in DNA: TGTGCCAGCAGCGTAGGGAGTAGCGGGAGGGCCGGCGAGCAGTTCTTC. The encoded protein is CASSVGSSGRAGEQFF.

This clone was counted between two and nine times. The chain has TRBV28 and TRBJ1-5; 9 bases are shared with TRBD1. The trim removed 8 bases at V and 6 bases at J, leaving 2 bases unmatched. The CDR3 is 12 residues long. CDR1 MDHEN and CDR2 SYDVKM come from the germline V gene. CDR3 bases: TGTGCCAGCCGACAGGGGGGTCAGCCCCAGCATTTT. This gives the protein CASRQGGQPQHF.

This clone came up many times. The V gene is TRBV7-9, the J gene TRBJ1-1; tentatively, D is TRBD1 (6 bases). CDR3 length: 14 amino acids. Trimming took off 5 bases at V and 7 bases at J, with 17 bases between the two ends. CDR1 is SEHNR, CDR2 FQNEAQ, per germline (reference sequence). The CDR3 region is CASSDAGQPFEAFF. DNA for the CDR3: TGTGCCAGCAGCGACGCGGGACAACCCTTTGAAGCTTTCTTT.

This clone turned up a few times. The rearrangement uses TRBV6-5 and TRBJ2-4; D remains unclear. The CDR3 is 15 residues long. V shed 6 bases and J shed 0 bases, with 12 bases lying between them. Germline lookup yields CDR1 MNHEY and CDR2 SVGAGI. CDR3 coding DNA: TGTGCCAGCAGCAACTCAGGATTAGCCAAAAACATTCAGTACTTC. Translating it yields CASSNSGLAKNIQYF.

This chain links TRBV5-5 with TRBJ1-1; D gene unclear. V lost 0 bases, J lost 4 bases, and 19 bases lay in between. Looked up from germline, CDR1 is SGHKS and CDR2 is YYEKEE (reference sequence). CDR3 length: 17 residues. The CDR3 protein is CASSLGFRDPKPTEAFF. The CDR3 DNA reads TGTGCCAGCAGCTTGGGTTTCCGTGACCCCAAACCCACTGAAGCTTTCTTT.

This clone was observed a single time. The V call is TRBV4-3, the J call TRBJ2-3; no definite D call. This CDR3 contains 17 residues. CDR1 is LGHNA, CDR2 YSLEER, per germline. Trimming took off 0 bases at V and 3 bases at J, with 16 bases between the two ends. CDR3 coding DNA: TGCGCCAGCAGCCAAGATAGATTAGGGCCCCCTACAGATACGCAGTATTTT. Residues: CASSQDRLGPPTDTQYF.

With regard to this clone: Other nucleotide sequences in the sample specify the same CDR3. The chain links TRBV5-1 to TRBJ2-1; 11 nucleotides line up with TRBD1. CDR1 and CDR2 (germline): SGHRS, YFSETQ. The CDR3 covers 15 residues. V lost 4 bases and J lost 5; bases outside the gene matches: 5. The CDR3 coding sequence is TGCGCCAGCAGCCTTGGACAGGGGGCGCACAATGAGCAGTTCTTC. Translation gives CASSLGQGAHNEQFF. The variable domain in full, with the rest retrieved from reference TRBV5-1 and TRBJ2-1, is KAGVTQTPRYLIKTRGQQVTLSCSPISGHRSVSWYQQTPGQGLQFLFEYFSETQRNKGNFPGRFSGRQFSNSRSEMNVSTLELGDSALYLCASSLGQGAHNEQFFGPGTRLTVL.

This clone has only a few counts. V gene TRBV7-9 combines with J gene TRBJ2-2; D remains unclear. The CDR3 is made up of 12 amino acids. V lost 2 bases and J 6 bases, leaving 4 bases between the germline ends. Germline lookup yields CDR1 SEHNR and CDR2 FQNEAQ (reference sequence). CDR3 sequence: CASSLFAGELFF. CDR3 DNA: TGTGCCAGCAGCTTATTTGCCGGGGAGCTGTTTTTT. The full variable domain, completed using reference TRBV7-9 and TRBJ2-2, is DTGVSQNPRHKITKRGQNVTFRCDPISEHNRLYWYRQTLGQGPEFLTYFQNEAQLEKSRLLSDRFSAERPKGSFSTLEIQRTEQGDSAMYLCASSLFAGELFFGEGSRLTVL.

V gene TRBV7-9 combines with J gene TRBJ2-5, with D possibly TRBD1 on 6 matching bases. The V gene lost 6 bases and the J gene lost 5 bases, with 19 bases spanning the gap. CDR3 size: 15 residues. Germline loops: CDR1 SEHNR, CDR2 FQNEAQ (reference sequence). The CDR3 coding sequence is TGTGCCAGCAGTCCCTGGACAGCCGTGGGGGAGACCCAGTACTTC. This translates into CASSPWTAVGETQYF. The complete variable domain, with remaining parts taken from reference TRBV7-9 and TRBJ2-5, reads DTGVSQNPRHKITKRGQNVTFRCDPISEHNRLYWYRQTLGQGPEFLTYFQNEAQLEKSRLLSDRFSAERPKGSFSTLEIQRTEQGDSAMYLCASSPWTAVGETQYFGPGTRLLVL.

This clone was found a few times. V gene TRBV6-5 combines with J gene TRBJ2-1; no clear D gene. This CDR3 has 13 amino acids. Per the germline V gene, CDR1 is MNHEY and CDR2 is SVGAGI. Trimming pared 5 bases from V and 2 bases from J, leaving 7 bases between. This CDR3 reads CASSRPTYNEQFF. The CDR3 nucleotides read TGTGCCAGCAGTCGCCCCACCTACAATGAGCAGTTCTTC.

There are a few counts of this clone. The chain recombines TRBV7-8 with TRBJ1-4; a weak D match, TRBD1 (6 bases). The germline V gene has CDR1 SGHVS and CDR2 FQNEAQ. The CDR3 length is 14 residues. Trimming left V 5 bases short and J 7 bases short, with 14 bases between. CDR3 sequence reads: CASSPTGEGEKLFF. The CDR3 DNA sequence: TGTGCCAGCAGCCCGACAGGAGAAGGTGAAAAACTGTTTTTT. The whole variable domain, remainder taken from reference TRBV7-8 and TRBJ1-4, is GAGVSQSPRYKVAKRGQDVALRCDPISGHVSLFWYQQALGQGPEFLTYFQNEAQLDKSGLPSDRFFAERPEGSVSTLKIQRTQQEDSAVYLCASSPTGEGEKLFFGSGTQLSVL.

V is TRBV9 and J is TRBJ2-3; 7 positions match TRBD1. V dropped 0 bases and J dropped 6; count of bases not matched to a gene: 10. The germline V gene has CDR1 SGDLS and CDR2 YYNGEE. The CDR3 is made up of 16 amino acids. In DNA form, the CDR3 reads TGTGCCAGCAGCGTAGGACAGGGAAGAGGCCAGGATACGCAGTATTTT. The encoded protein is CASSVGQGRGQDTQYF.

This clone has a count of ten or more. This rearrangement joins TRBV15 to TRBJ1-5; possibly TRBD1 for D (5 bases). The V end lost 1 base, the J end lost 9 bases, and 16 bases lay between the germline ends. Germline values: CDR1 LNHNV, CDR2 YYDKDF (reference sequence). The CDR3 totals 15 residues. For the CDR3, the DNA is TGTGCCACCAGCAGAGCAGGGTCAGAAGGATGGCCCCAGCATTTT. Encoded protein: CATSRAGSEGWPQHF.

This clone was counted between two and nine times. The CDR3 nucleotides are TGTGCCAGCAGTTCCGCAGCGAGCACAGGGACAGATACGCAGTATTTT. Translated, it gives CASSSAASTGTDTQYF. This chain connects TRBV28 to TRBJ2-3; perhaps TRBD1 as D (6 bases). CDR1 is MDHEN and CDR2 is SYDVKM in the germline V gene. CDR3 length equals 16 residues. The V gene lost 4 bases and the J gene lost 3 bases, with 17 bases spanning the gap.

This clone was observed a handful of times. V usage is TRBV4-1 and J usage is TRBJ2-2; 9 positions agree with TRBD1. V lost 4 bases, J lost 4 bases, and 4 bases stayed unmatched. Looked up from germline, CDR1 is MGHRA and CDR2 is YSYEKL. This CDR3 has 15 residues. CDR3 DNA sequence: TGCGCCAGCAGCCTGCGGGACAGGGCCACCGGGGAGCTGTTTTTT. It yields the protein CASSLRDRATGELFF.

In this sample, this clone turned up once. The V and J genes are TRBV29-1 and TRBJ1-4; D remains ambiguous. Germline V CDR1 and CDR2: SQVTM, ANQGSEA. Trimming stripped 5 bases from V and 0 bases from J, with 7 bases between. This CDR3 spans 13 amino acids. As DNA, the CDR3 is TGCAGCGTTTACCGGACAACTAATGAAAAACTGTTTTTT. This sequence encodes CSVYRTTNEKLFF.

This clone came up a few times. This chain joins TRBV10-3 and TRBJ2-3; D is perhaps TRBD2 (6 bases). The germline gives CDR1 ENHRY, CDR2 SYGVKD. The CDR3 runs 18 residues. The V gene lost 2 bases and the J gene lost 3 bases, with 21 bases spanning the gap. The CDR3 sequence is CAISESVGTGVGTDTQYF. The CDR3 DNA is TGTGCCATCAGTGAGAGTGTGGGGACGGGAGTGGGGACAGATACGCAGTATTTT.

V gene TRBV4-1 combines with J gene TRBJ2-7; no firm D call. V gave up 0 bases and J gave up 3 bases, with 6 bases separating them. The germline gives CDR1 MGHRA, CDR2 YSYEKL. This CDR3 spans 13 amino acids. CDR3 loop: CASSQETGYEQYF. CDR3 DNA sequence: TGCGCCAGCAGCCAAGAGACTGGCTACGAGCAGTACTTC.